Listed below are T cell receptor beta chains from one sample, sequenced in a study of metastatic and nonmetastatic thyroid tumors. TCRdb redid the clone calls on the PCR reads using MiXCR. This table has 15,000 to 20,000 clones, 20% to 30% appearing once. The sample comprised adjacent normal tissue. These receptor sequences come from a female donor with papillary thyroid cancer or a benign thyroid nodule (not recorded which). Some clones in this sample may be carry-over from other donors' samples. Each CDR3 is given with its conserved first and last residue. The D gene is left open where the match is weak. The size field is filled for only some rows; it gives once, few, many or a size class.

>TRBJ2-7|many|-|TRBV11-2
CASSLIYEQYF
TGTGCCAGCAGCTTAATCTACGAGCAGTACTTC
>TRBJ2-1|-|-|TRBV20-1
CSARDRRVSYNEQFF
TGCAGTGCTAGAGATCGTAGGGTCTCCTACAATGAGCAGTTCTTC
>TRBJ1-4|-|-|TRBV10-3
CAIGVATNEKLFF
TGTGCCATCGGGGTTGCAACTAATGAAAAACTGTTTTTT
>TRBJ2-7|few|-|TRBV28
CASKFPRSYEQYF
TGTGCCAGCAAGTTCCCCCGGTCCTACGAGCAGTACTTC
>TRBJ1-1|-|-|TRBV4-1
CASSQDDGTEAFF
TGCGCCAGCAGCCAGGACGACGGAACTGAAGCTTTCTTT
>TRBJ1-3|few|-|TRBV2
CASSPTHSGNTIYF
TGTGCCAGCTCCCCGACTCACTCTGGAAACACCATATATTTT
>TRBJ1-1|-|-|TRBV7-2
CASSLASGTLNTEAFF
TGTGCCAGCAGCTTAGCCAGTGGCACTTTGAACACTGAAGCTTTCTTT
>TRBJ2-7|few|-|TRBV27
CASSSYSYEQYF
TGTGCCAGCAGTTCGTATTCCTACGAGCAGTACTTC
>TRBJ2-1|medium-sized|TRBD1|TRBV19
CATQGDSYNEQFF
TGTGCCACCCAGGGGGACTCCTACAATGAGCAGTTCTTC
>TRBJ2-4|many|TRBD2|TRBV12-3/TRBV12-4
CASSLLWGGVKNIQYF
TGTGCCAGCAGTTTACTATGGGGGGGGGTCAAAAACATTCAGTACTTC
>TRBJ1-5|many|-|TRBV6-1
CASSPGGRGQPQHF
TGTGCCAGCAGCCCTGGGGGACGGGGGCAGCCCCAGCATTTT
>TRBJ1-4|-|-|TRBV30
CAWKLEVTGVKLFF
TGTGCCTGGAAGTTGGAGGTTACGGGCGTAAAACTGTTTTTT
>TRBJ1-5|many|TRBD1|TRBV28
CASSRGQGLNQPQHF
TGTGCCAGCAGTCGGGGACAGGGGCTCAATCAGCCCCAGCATTTT
>TRBJ1-5|-|-|TRBV5-1
CASSLGVQGEEPQHF
TGCGCCAGCAGCTTGGGCGTACAGGGTGAAGAACCCCAGCATTTT
>TRBJ2-7|few|TRBD2|TRBV20-1
CSARDRGLADYEQYF
TGCAGTGCTAGAGATCGGGGACTAGCGGACTACGAGCAGTACTTC
>TRBJ1-1|-|-|TRBV2
CASARSGIWGAF
TGTGCCAGCGCCCGAAGTGGCATTTGGGGGGCCTTT
>TRBJ1-2|once|TRBD1|TRBV20-1
CSAREQGAKGYGYTF
TGCAGTGCTAGAGAACAGGGGGCAAAAGGCTATGGCTACACCTTC
>TRBJ2-7|few|TRBD1|TRBV27
CASRPRDSQEQYF
TGTGCCAGCAGGCCCCGGGACAGTCAAGAGCAGTACTTC
>TRBJ2-1|-|TRBD2|TRBV9
CASSVGTSGSDEQFF
TGTGCCAGCAGCGTAGGGACTAGCGGGAGCGATGAGCAGTTCTTC
>TRBJ2-3|few|-|TRBV25-1
CASSGRQSSTDTQYF
TGTGCCAGCAGTGGAAGACAGAGCAGCACAGATACGCAGTATTTT
>TRBJ1-1|few|-|TRBV7-2
CASSSYLNTEAFF
TGTGCCAGCAGCTCCTATTTGAACACTGAAGCTTTCTTT
>TRBJ2-7|few|TRBD2|TRBV20-1
CSARPGDYLEQYF
TGCAGTGCTAGACCGGGGGACTACCTGGAGCAGTACTTC
>TRBJ1-4|few|-|TRBV6-9
CASSYIPRTGEKLFF
TGTGCCAGCAGTTATATCCCCCGAACGGGTGAAAAACTGTTTTTT
>TRBJ2-4|few|TRBD1|TRBV19
CASSRIDRAIAKNIQYF
TGTGCCAGTAGTCGGATCGACAGGGCGATAGCCAAAAACATTCAGTACTTC
>TRBJ2-1|few|-|TRBV15
CATSRERYNEQFF
TGTGCCACCAGCAGAGAACGGTACAATGAGCAGTTCTTC
>TRBJ1-1|many|-|TRBV20-1
CSASGGAGAEAFF
TGCAGTGCTAGCGGGGGCGCGGGTGCTGAAGCTTTCTTT
>TRBJ1-2|-|TRBD1|TRBV11-1
CASSSSFGQGGTYGYTF
TGTGCCAGCAGCTCTTCTTTTGGACAGGGAGGAACCTATGGCTACACCTTC
>TRBJ1-3|-|TRBD1|TRBV5-4
CASSSGQGTDTIYF
TGTGCCAGCAGCTCGGGACAGGGCACAGACACCATATATTTT
>TRBJ2-1|few|-|TRBV28
CASSPSTDLNRFF
TGTGCCAGCAGCCCATCGACGGATCTCAACCGGTTCTTC
>TRBJ2-7|large|TRBD1|TRBV6-1
CASSFKGQGRSYEQYF
TGTGCCAGCAGTTTTAAAGGACAGGGGAGATCCTACGAGCAGTACTTC
>TRBJ2-7|medium-sized|TRBD1|TRBV3-1
CASSQDRAYEQYF
TGTGCCAGCAGTCAGGACAGGGCCTACGAGCAGTACTTC
>TRBJ2-1|-|TRBD2|TRBV24-1
CATSDLQTSGNNEQFF
TGTGCCACCAGTGATTTGCAGACTAGCGGAAACAATGAGCAGTTCTTC
>TRBJ1-5|-|TRBD1|TRBV12-3/TRBV12-4
CASSLGQGDQPQHF
TGTGCCAGCAGTTTAGGCCAGGGGGATCAGCCCCAGCATTTT
>TRBJ1-3|few|-|TRBV28
CASSPAGGFAGNTIYF
TGTGCCAGCAGTCCAGCCGGGGGCTTTGCTGGAAACACCATATATTTT
>TRBJ1-2|-|TRBD1|TRBV27
CASRATGANYGYTF
TGTGCCAGCAGGGCGACAGGGGCTAACTATGGCTACACCTTC
>TRBJ2-1|few|-|TRBV27
CASSLDPYNEQFF
TGTGCCAGCAGTTTAGACCCATACAATGAGCAGTTCTTC
>TRBJ2-1|-|TRBD2|TRBV19
CASSTAGLASSYNEQFF
TGTGCCAGTAGTACCGCGGGACTAGCAAGCTCCTACAATGAGCAGTTCTTC
>TRBJ1-5|large|TRBD1|TRBV27
CASSSQGRQPQHF
TGTGCCAGCAGTTCACAGGGGAGGCAGCCCCAGCATTTT
>TRBJ2-2|few|TRBD1|TRBV24-1
CATSEAGQGITGELFF
TGTGCCACCAGTGAAGCGGGACAGGGTATCACCGGGGAGCTGTTTTTT
>TRBJ1-1|-|-|TRBV7-9
CASSLVAGSHTEAFF
TGTGCCAGCAGCTTAGTTGCAGGGAGCCACACTGAAGCTTTCTTT
>TRBJ2-3|-|-|TRBV7-3
CASSPRSKKTTDTQYF
TGTGCCAGCAGCCCCAGGTCCAAGAAGACGACAGATACGCAGTATTTT
>TRBJ1-6|many|-|TRBV6-1
CATLRGNNSPLHF
TGTGCCACCCTACGGGGGAATAATTCACCCCTCCACTTT
>TRBJ2-1|-|TRBD2|TRBV2
CASSDSSGRATEQFF
TGTGCCAGCAGTGATTCGAGCGGGAGGGCCACTGAGCAGTTCTTC
>TRBJ2-7|-|TRBD1|TRBV6-1
CARKRTGPVYEQYF
TGTGCCAGGAAGAGGACAGGACCAGTTTACGAGCAGTACTTC
>TRBJ1-1|few|-|TRBV4-1
CASSQGGPSEAFF
TGCGCCAGCAGCCAGGGGGGGCCTTCTGAAGCTTTCTTT
>TRBJ2-3|-|-|TRBV11-2
CASSTGQRQGPDTQYF
TGTGCCAGCAGTACGGGCCAGCGTCAGGGACCAGATACGCAGTATTTT
>TRBJ2-1|-|TRBD2|TRBV28
CASILTRTSGKGLYNEQFF
TGTGCCAGCATCCTAACACGGACTAGCGGGAAGGGGTTGTACAATGAGCAGTTCTTC
>TRBJ2-2|many|-|TRBV6-2/TRBV6-3
CASSIRQTTGELFF
TGTGCCAGCAGTATCAGACAGACCACCGGGGAGCTGTTTTTT